This entry lists 3 T cell receptor beta chains sequenced from one sample in a study of CXCR3-negative and CXCR3-positive naive CD8 T cells. The libraries of TRB cDNA were prepared using 5' RACE with UMI labels. Using the 5' RACE reads, TCRdb records one entry per CDR3 protein without DNA. This repertoire comprises about 22,000 distinct CDR3 sequences; its ten largest clones make up around 20%. The specimen was memory CD8+ T cells from blood. Source of these receptors: a human donor in good health. Some clones in this sample may be carry-over from other donors' samples.

The chain is built from TRBV5-1 and TRBJ2-1; TCRdb gives TRBD1 as the D gene, but with no DNA this cannot be confirmed. CDR1 and CDR2 (germline): SGHRS, YFSETQ. This CDR3 region has 17 residues. CDR3 in amino acids: CASSRTGGPFANNEQFF.

The chain combines TRBV20-1 with TRBJ2-3; without DNA, the TCRdb call of TRBD1 cannot be checked. In germline, CDR1 is DFQATT, CDR2 SNEGSKA (reference sequence). This CDR3 contains 16 residues. This CDR3 is CSAQNLGTGLTDTQYF.

The rearrangement uses TRBV14 and TRBJ1-1; lacking DNA, the TRBD1 call made by TCRdb goes unchecked. The germline V gene has CDR1 SGHDN and CDR2 FVKESK. The CDR3 loop spans 15 amino acids. The CDR3 loop reads CASSQNTGVRTEAFF.